Listed below are T cell receptor beta chains from one sample, sequenced in a study of shared clonotypes between healthy human individuals. Sequencing was performed with immunoSEQ multiplex PCR; in TCRdb, only in-frame clones are kept and a portion is missing. The table records hundreds of thousands of clones, 95% to 97% of them present only once. The sample consisted of naive CD8+ T cells sorted from blood. The receptors were gathered from a man younger than 40 in good health. Each CDR3 is given with its conserved first and last residue. The D gene is left open where the match is weak.

J gene	V gene	D gene	CDR3 DNA	CDR3 protein
TRBJ2-1	TRBV7-3	TRBD2	TGTGCCAGCAGCGTGGGACTAGCGGGAGAGCAGTTCTTC	CASSVGLAGEQFF
TRBJ2-7	TRBV5-1	-	TGCGCCAGCAGCCAAACGACTAGCTCCTACGAGCAGTACTTC	CASSQTTSSYEQYF
TRBJ2-7	TRBV7-8	-	TGTGCCAGCAGCTCGGTGGGGACACTCTTGACCTACGAGCAGTACTTC	CASSSVGTLLTYEQYF
TRBJ2-2	TRBV29-1	TRBD1	TGCAGCGTTGAAGAAGGCCCCGGGACAGGAGATAACACCGGGGAGCTGTTTTTT	CSVEEGPGTGDNTGELFF
TRBJ1-1	TRBV13	TRBD1	TGTGCCAGCAGCCCACAGTGGGACAGCGAAGCTTTCTTT	CASSPQWDSEAFF
TRBJ1-2	TRBV5-6	-	TGTGCCAGCAGCCAAGGGGACCTACCTAACTATGGCTACACCTTC	CASSQGDLPNYGYTF
TRBJ2-1	TRBV7-9	TRBD1	TGTGCCAGCAGCTCCACCGGGACAGGGGTTGGCTATGAGCAGTTCTTC	CASSSTGTGVGYEQFF
TRBJ2-5	TRBV4-1	-	TGCGCCAGCAGCCAGGCAGGGGCCCCAGAGACCCAGTACTTC	CASSQAGAPETQYF
TRBJ2-5	TRBV5-1	TRBD2	TGCGCCAGCAGCTTCACTAGCGGGATCGAGGAGACCCAGTACTTC	CASSFTSGIEETQYF
TRBJ2-1	TRBV7-8	-	TGTGCCAGCAGCCCCACGGGCAATGAGCAGTTCTTC	CASSPTGNEQFF
TRBJ2-7	TRBV28	-	TGTGCCAGCAGTCCCCACGATTACGAGCAGTACTTC	CASSPHDYEQYF
TRBJ2-2	TRBV30	-	TGTGCCTGGAGTGGTGTGGACGGGGAGCTGTTTTTT	CAWSGVDGELFF
TRBJ1-2	TRBV6-6	-	TGTGCCAGCAGTTCCCTCTCCTCTGACAGCTATGGCTACACCTTC	CASSSLSSDSYGYTF
TRBJ2-1	TRBV27	TRBD2	TGTGCCAGCGGAAGCGGGATGGGTCTTGTCGATGAGCAGTTCTTC	CASGSGMGLVDEQFF
TRBJ2-1	TRBV27	-	TGTGCCAGCATATCCTGGGGAGACGGCTACAATGAGCAGTTCTTC	CASISWGDGYNEQFF
TRBJ2-7	TRBV28	-	TGTGCCAGCAGTTCAAGGGCGGAGCCGTTGGGTGAGCAGTACTTC	CASSSRAEPLGEQYF
TRBJ2-1	TRBV7-8	TRBD2	TGTGCCAGCACCCTAATGGATGCGGGGGATGAGCAGTTCTTC	CASTLMDAGDEQFF
TRBJ2-7	TRBV5-6	-	TGTGCCAGCAGCTTGGGGCGGGATGCCTCCGAGCAGTACTTC	CASSLGRDASEQYF
TRBJ2-1	TRBV7-9	-	TGTGCCAGCAGCTTCTCGGGGCAGGAGTGGAATGAGCAGTTCTTC	CASSFSGQEWNEQFF
TRBJ2-7	TRBV11-2	-	TGTGCCAGCAGCTTAGGGTTGGTCGTGGGGGAGCAGTACTTC	CASSLGLVVGEQYF
TRBJ2-3	TRBV7-2	TRBD2	TGTGCCAGCAGCTTCCCTAGAGGGACTAGCGAGGAATCAGATACGCAGTATTTT	CASSFPRGTSEESDTQYF
TRBJ1-1	TRBV6-5	-	TGTGCCAGCAGTTACTCGAATAGGGGAACCGAAGCTTTCTTT	CASSYSNRGTEAFF
TRBJ2-1	TRBV5-6	TRBD2	TGTGCCAGCAGCAGTTGGACTAGCGGGAGAGATGAGCAGTTCTTC	CASSSWTSGRDEQFF
TRBJ2-7	TRBV9	TRBD2	TGTGCCAGCAGCGGCCAACTAGCGGGACGTTACGAGCAGTACTTC	CASSGQLAGRYEQYF
TRBJ1-1	TRBV30	TRBD1	TGTGCCTGGAGTACCGGACAGGGGGATACTGAAGCTTTCTTT	CAWSTGQGDTEAFF
TRBJ1-2	TRBV15	TRBD1	TGTGCCACCAGCACCAGACAGGGCTCGTTTGGTGGCTACACCTTC	CATSTRQGSFGGYTF
TRBJ1-2	TRBV7-2	TRBD1	TGTGCCAGCAGCCCGGGACAGGGTAACTATGGCTACACCTTC	CASSPGQGNYGYTF
TRBJ2-3	TRBV5-4	TRBD2	TGTGCCAGCAGCTTGTTGTCGGGAGGGGCCCCCCACACAGATACGCAGTATTTT	CASSLLSGGAPHTDTQYF
TRBJ1-2	TRBV19	-	TGTGCCAGTAGTATATCGTTCAGGGAGGACTATGGCTACACCTTC	CASSISFREDYGYTF
TRBJ2-2	TRBV7-2	TRBD1	TGTGCCAGCAGCTTAGTGGACAGGGCGAACACCGGGGAGCTGTTTTTT	CASSLVDRANTGELFF